The rows below give T cell receptor beta chains drawn from one sample of a study of PD-1 blockade in classical Hodgkin lymphoma. Some clones are missing from TCRdb's copy, which holds only in-frame ones; the method was immunoSEQ multiplex PCR. In the table there are around 27,000 clones, around 90% of which are singletons. Sequences were obtained from CD4+ T cells from blood. Receptors originate from a human donor with classical Hodgkin lymphoma. The CDR3 runs from the conserved cysteine through the conserved F or W. Each record gives: V gene, J gene, CDR3 protein.

>TRBV21-1|TRBJ2-7
CASSTTHRGRYEQYF
>TRBV29-1|TRBJ2-7
CSVVSDRVGEQYF
>TRBV7-2|TRBJ2-7
CASSLWTGGGFEQYF
>TRBV18|TRBJ2-2
CASSSPTGTANTGELFF
>TRBV23-1|TRBJ2-7
CATPSSTYEQYF
>TRBV4-3|TRBJ2-7
CASSQGPGGYEQYF
>TRBV7-2|TRBJ1-3
CASSLVQGSGNTIYF
>TRBV5-6|TRBJ2-3
CASSLFGGPAGNTQYF
>TRBV5-1|TRBJ2-1
CASSLTHNEQFF
>TRBV28|TRBJ1-2
CASSPSGGYTF
>TRBV28|TRBJ2-7
CASRDSAYEQYF
>TRBV7-2|TRBJ2-7
CASSLAFSEQYF
>TRBV7-9|TRBJ2-7
CASSLGTGGSSYEQYF
>TRBV2|TRBJ2-5
CASSVATRAETQYF
>TRBV29-1|TRBJ2-7
CSVAPGTGSYEQYF
>TRBV7-2|TRBJ1-5
CASSLGQGSNQPQHF
>TRBV10-3|TRBJ2-1
CAISSGRTNEQFF
>TRBV5-4|TRBJ1-1
CASIPGGPGARTEAFF
>TRBV4-1|TRBJ1-3
CASSPYSVGAGNTIYF
>TRBV4-3|TRBJ2-7
CASSRLAAGGSYEQYF
>TRBV29-1|TRBJ2-7
CSVEDRMSGGLGEQYF
>TRBV18|TRBJ2-3
CASSPRGRDTSDTQYF
>TRBV7-3|TRBJ1-1
CASSKDSRTGFGTEAFF
>TRBV4-1|TRBJ2-4
CASSQGPGQGRIRAKNIQYF
>TRBV11-2|TRBJ2-5
CASSSNEGGETQYF
>TRBV28|TRBJ1-1
CASSTGQGLVDTEAFF
>TRBV28|TRBJ2-1
CASCGVGDEQFF
>TRBV19|TRBJ2-7
CASRNRDSSYEQYF
>TRBV18|TRBJ2-5
CASSPNAETQYF
>TRBV1|TRBJ2-1
CTSSQEGSGPNNEQFF
>TRBV5-1|TRBJ2-7
CASSLEYGGDYEQYF
>TRBV19|TRBJ2-7
CASSMTGHEQYF
>TRBV29-1|TRBJ2-1
CSSDRGNIDEQFF
>TRBV25-1|TRBJ2-4
CASRSPTSGSGDIQYF
>TRBV9|TRBJ2-1
CASSYEGNRLYNEQFF
>TRBV30|TRBJ1-5
CAWTPDIPNGQPQHF
>TRBV18|TRBJ1-1
CASGGSFNTEAFF
>TRBV2|TRBJ2-7
CASRPTSGSPEQYF
>TRBV5-4|TRBJ2-3
CASSWGGPTDTQYF
>TRBV6-5|TRBJ2-1
CATSRQGAHNEQFF
>TRBV7-2|TRBJ2-3
CASTLAGSSTDTQYF
>TRBV28|TRBJ2-7
CASSRTAGGEGEQYF
>TRBV7-2|TRBJ2-5
CASSSGQGGETQYF
>TRBV29-1|TRBJ2-5
CSVEEHEETQYF
>TRBV6-1|TRBJ1-5
CASSLQYQPQHF
>TRBV7-2|TRBJ2-1
CASSSASGYNEQFF
>TRBV29-1|TRBJ2-1
CSASTSGNNEQFF
>TRBV28|TRBJ1-4
CASREGNEKLFF
>TRBV6-6|TRBJ1-1
CASRRGMNTEAFF
>TRBV28|TRBJ1-2
CASSLGVSGNYGYTF